The 18 T cell receptor beta chains below all came from one sample that was sequenced in a study of blood T cells in healthy people across ages. A sample-barcoded 5' primer and a J-beta primer mix were used in a second PCR of roughly 7 to 11 cycles. TCRdb reprocessed the 5' RACE reads via MiXCR and lists one record per CDR3 protein. Among around 1,500,000 distinct CDR3 sequences listed, 25% to 30% were seen once. Sequencing was performed on blood. The receptors shown here come from a woman aged 25 to 39 in good health.

This clonotype was observed at least ten times. This chain joins TRBV20-1 and TRBJ2-5; D is perhaps TRBD2 (6 bases). V lost 2 bases and J 0 bases, leaving 10 bases between the germline ends. CDR1 DFQATT and CDR2 SNEGSKA come from the germline V gene (reference sequence). The CDR3 is 14 amino acids. The DNA of the CDR3 is TGCAGTGCTAGAATCCCTAGCGACCAAGAGACCCAGTACTTC. Protein product: CSARIPSDQETQYF.

There are a few counts of this clonotype. V gene TRBV19 combines with J gene TRBJ1-2; the match to TRBD1 covers 9 bases. There are 12 residues in the CDR3. The germline V gene encodes CDR1 LNHDA and CDR2 SQIVND (reference sequence). Losses at the gene ends were 9 bases for V and 8 bases for J; bases not matched to a gene: 7. CDR3 DNA: TGTGCCAGCGTACAGGGGGCCGGGGGCTACACCTTC. The encoded protein is CASVQGAGGYTF. The full variable domain, rest sourced from reference TRBV19 and TRBJ1-2, is DGGITQSPKYLFRKEGQNVTLSCEQNLNHDAMYWYRQDPGQGLRLIYYSQIVNDFQKGDIAEGYSVSREKKESFPLTVTSAQKNPTAFYLCASVQGAGGYTFGSGTRLTVV.

This clonotype was detected many times. This sequence joins TRBV25-1 and TRBJ2-7; 9 nucleotides align to TRBD1. Germline CDR1 is MGHDK and CDR2 is SYGVNS. The V gene end was trimmed by 2 bases and the J gene end by 2 bases; junction bases not matched to a gene: 7. The length of the CDR3 is 16 residues. CDR3 region: CASSEAGRTGAYEQYF. In DNA, the CDR3 is TGTGCCAGCAGTGAAGCGGGGAGGACAGGGGCCTACGAGCAGTACTTC.

This clonotype was recorded a few times. The genes are TRBV28 and TRBJ1-2; D is perhaps TRBD1 (6 bases). The CDR3 contains 12 residues. CDR1 MDHEN and CDR2 SYDVKM come from the germline V gene. Trimming took off 3 bases at V and 8 bases at J, with 10 bases between the two ends. CDR3 DNA sequence: TGTGCCAGCAGTTTCGGGGGGCAGGGCTACACCTTC. It encodes CASSFGGQGYTF.

Points on this clonotype: This CDR3 fails to terminate in the conserved phenylalanine or tryptophan, so it likely reflects a read error. The gene calls are TRBV5-1 and TRBJ1-2; D gene uncertain. The V gene lost 5 bases and the J gene lost 6 bases, with 20 bases spanning the gap. This CDR3 region has 15 residues. The V gene's germline CDR1 is SGHRS and CDR2 YFSETQ. The CDR3 DNA is TGCGCCAGCAGTGAGGCTGCAAAATCGGTTGATGGCTACACCGTC. It yields the protein CASSEAAKSVDGYTV.

This clonotype was recorded a few times. The chain joins TRBV13 to TRBJ2-1; 7 positions agree with TRBD2. V lost 2 bases to trimming and J lost 4 bases; unmatched junction nucleotides: 5. The CDR3 consists of 15 residues. Germline V gene data show CDR1 as PRHDT and CDR2 as FYEKMQ (reference sequence). For the CDR3, the DNA is TGTGCCAGCAGCTTAATTGCTAGCGGTTACAATGAGCAGTTCTTC. Residues: CASSLIASGYNEQFF.

The chain is built from TRBV6-1 and TRBJ1-5; 8 nucleotides agree with TRBD1. Unmatched junction bases numbered 10, after V lost 7 bases and J lost 5 bases. Germline-derived CDR1 and CDR2 are MNHNS and SASEGT. This CDR3 has 15 amino acids. CDR3 region: CASTVDGTGDQPQHF. The CDR3 nucleotides are TGTGCCAGCACCGTGGACGGGACAGGAGATCAGCCCCAGCATTTT.

The rearrangement links TRBV6-5 to TRBJ2-4, with 9 bases fitting TRBD2. The CDR3 length is 21 residues. The V gene's germline CDR1 is MNHEY and CDR2 SVGAGI. Trimming cost V 0 bases and J 0 bases; bases outside gene matches: 15. The CDR3 loop is CASSYSMWAGGPGIAKNIQYF. Here the CDR3 DNA reads TGTGCCAGCAGTTACTCGATGTGGGCGGGAGGGCCGGGGATAGCCAAAAACATTCAGTACTTC.

This clonotype was recorded once. The chain carries TRBV7-6 and TRBJ1-1; 9 nucleotides match TRBD1. CDR1 and CDR2 from the germline V gene are SGHVS and FNYEAQ. The length of the CDR3 is 15 residues. Losses at the gene ends were 8 bases for V and 10 bases for J; bases not matched to a gene: 17. The CDR3 spells CASGPGQGGSIGAFF. Here the CDR3 DNA reads TGTGCCAGCGGGCCGGGACAGGGTGGATCCATTGGAGCTTTCTTT.

The genes are TRBV20-1 and TRBJ2-3, with no clear D. V lost 3 bases, J lost 4 bases, and 8 bases lay in between. This CDR3 region has 12 residues. CDR1 is DFQATT and CDR2 is SNEGSKA in the germline V gene (reference sequence). The CDR3 sequence: CSARWAADTQYF. The DNA of the CDR3 is TGCAGTGCTAGGTGGGCCGCAGATACGCAGTATTTT.

In this sample, this clonotype turned up many times. The V gene is TRBV7-2, the J gene TRBJ2-1; D is perhaps TRBD1 or TRBD2 (5 bases each). CDR3 length: 17 residues. Germline CDR1 SGHTA, CDR2 FQGNSA. Trimming pared 5 bases from V and 0 bases from J, leaving 17 bases between. CDR3 amino acids: CASSGTEGLSSYNEQFF. The CDR3, as DNA: TGTGCCAGCAGCGGGACGGAAGGTTTAAGCTCCTACAATGAGCAGTTCTTC.

This clonotype turned up a few times. The genes are TRBV24-1 and TRBJ2-5; 11 bases map to TRBD2. Germline V CDR1 and CDR2: KGHDR, SFDVKD. This CDR3 spans 18 amino acids. The trim removed 4 bases at V and 4 bases at J, leaving 13 bases unmatched. CDR3 nucleotides: TGTGCCACCAGTGACCGGGGGTATCCGGGACTAGCGGCAGAGACCCAGTACTTC. This encodes CATSDRGYPGLAAETQYF.

In this sample, this clonotype turned up many times. The CDR3 sequence: CSASSSGNTYEQYF. In DNA, the CDR3 is TGCAGTGCTAGTAGTAGCGGCAATACCTACGAGCAGTACTTC. The gene calls are TRBV20-1 and TRBJ2-7; D possibly corresponds to TRBD2 (6 bases). This CDR3 comprises 14 residues. The ends were cut back, 3 bases at V and 2 bases at J, with 14 bases in the middle. The germline V gene encodes CDR1 DFQATT and CDR2 SNEGSKA (reference sequence).

This clonotype was seen a few times. The chain links TRBV7-2 to TRBJ2-7; 9 bases match TRBD2. The V gene end was trimmed by 5 bases and the J gene end by 2 bases; junction bases not matched to a gene: 7. Germline CDR1 is SGHTA and CDR2 is FQGNSA. The CDR3 sequence is 15 residues long. CDR3 protein: CASSIGLAPTYEQYF. As DNA, the CDR3 is TGTGCCAGCAGCATAGGACTAGCGCCAACCTACGAGCAGTACTTC.

The table lists this clonotype with many counts. The chain has TRBV29-1 and TRBJ2-7, with 7 bases aligning to TRBD2. The length of the CDR3 is 12 residues. CDR1 SQVTM and CDR2 ANQGSEA come from the germline V gene. V shed 7 bases, J shed 3 bases, and the junction held 6 bases outside the gene matches. CDR3 nucleotides: TGCAGCGGCGGGGGACGGAGCTACGAGCAGTACTTC. Protein: CSGGGRSYEQYF.

This chain joins TRBV29-1 and TRBJ1-1, with 10 bases matching TRBD1. The V segment lost 5 bases and the J segment 0 bases; nucleotides outside the gene matches: 3. Germline V lookup: CDR1 SQVTM, CDR2 ANQGSEA. This CDR3 has 14 residues. Written as DNA, the CDR3 is TGCAGCGTTTTGGGACAGGGGATGAACACTGAAGCTTTCTTT. Translated, it gives CSVLGQGMNTEAFF.

CDR3 nucleotides: TGTGCCAGCAGCCAAGGCGAGGGACCCTACGAGCAGTACTTC. Amino acids: CASSQGEGPYEQYF. The chain is built from TRBV3-1 and TRBJ2-7, with D perhaps being TRBD1 or TRBD2 (5 bases each). Trimming removed 1 base at V and 2 bases at J, with 9 bases between. Germline CDR1 reads LGHDT; CDR2 reads YNNKEL (reference sequence). The CDR3 totals 14 residues.

The chain couples TRBV13 to TRBJ1-6, with TRBD1 as a possible D gene (5 bases). Germline CDR1 is PRHDT and CDR2 is FYEKMQ (reference sequence). The CDR3 totals 16 residues. V was trimmed by 5 bases and J by 7 bases, leaving 18 bases between them. The CDR3 loop is CASSSDGDLRNSPLHF. CDR3 nucleotides: TGTGCCAGCAGCAGCGACGGGGACCTAAGGAATTCACCCCTCCACTTT.